Below, 6 T cell receptor beta chains from the same sample are listed, as sequenced in a study of cytomegalovirus exposure and HLA in healthy donors. The PCR had 60 Vbeta and 13 Jbeta primers. Only in-frame clones appear in the TCRdb table, and some are missing; sequencing was by immunoSEQ multiplex PCR. Recorded for this sample: more than 50,000 clones. Specimen: PBMCs. These TCRs come from a man over 45 in good health and CMV-seropositive.

About this clone: One end of the junction varies from germline; a read error may be responsible. V usage is TRBV9 and J usage is TRBJ1-1, with TRBD1 matching 7 bases. The germline V gene has CDR1 SGDLS and CDR2 YYNGEE. The CDR3 is 14 residues long. In DNA form, the CDR3 reads TGTACCAGCAGCGAACAGGGGACGAACACTGAAGCTTTCTTT. Encoded protein: CTSSEQGTNTEAFF.

The J gene is TRBJ2-3, the V gene TRBV28; tentatively, D is TRBD1 (5 bases). The CDR3 length is 14 residues. Germline values: CDR1 MDHEN, CDR2 SYDVKM. The V end was cut by 2 bases, the J end by 4 bases, with 10 bases between. This chain's CDR3 is CASSLQGSSDTQYF. In DNA, the CDR3 is TGTGCCAGCAGTTTACAGGGAAGTTCAGATACGCAGTATTTT.

The chain has TRBV6-5 and TRBJ1-1, with D perhaps matching TRBD1 (5 bases). The V and J ends lost 2 bases and 0 bases respectively, with 10 bases between them. The CDR3 sequence is 15 residues long. The V gene's germline CDR1 is MNHEY and CDR2 SVGAGI. DNA for the CDR3: TGTGCCAGCAGTTACGTGCGGGGACTGAACACTGAAGCTTTCTTT. Its translation is CASSYVRGLNTEAFF.

The chain combines TRBV6-1 with TRBJ1-1; D uncertain. V lost 5 bases and J 3 bases, leaving 7 bases between the germline ends. The germline V gene has CDR1 MNHNS and CDR2 SASEGT. CDR3 length: 12 amino acids. The CDR3 DNA follows: TGTGCCAGCAGTTTCGAGGACACTGAAGCTTTCTTT. Encoded protein: CASSFEDTEAFF.

The rearrangement uses TRBV28 and TRBJ1-4, with 9 nucleotides matching TRBD1. The CDR3 is made up of 15 amino acids. The ends lost 6 bases at V and 4 bases at J; junction bases unmatched: 6. Per germline, CDR1 MDHEN and CDR2 SYDVKM. CDR3 in amino acids: CASSHGTGNNEKLFF. The CDR3 DNA reads TGTGCCAGCAGCCACGGGACAGGGAATAATGAAAAACTGTTTTTT. The whole variable domain, filled in from reference TRBV28 and TRBJ1-4, reads DVKVTQSSRYLVKRTGEKVFLECVQDMDHENMFWYRQDPGLGLRLIYFSYDVKMKEKGDIPEGYSVSREKKERFSLILESASTNQTSMYLCASSHGTGNNEKLFFGSGTQLSVL.

The rearrangement joins TRBV7-2 to TRBJ2-2; possibly TRBD2 for D (5 bases). Germline V lookup: CDR1 SGHTA, CDR2 FQGNSA. V lost 5 bases, J lost 0 bases, and 13 bases lay in between. The CDR3 extends over 16 amino acids. CDR3 sequence reads: CASSPEGFANTGELFF. In DNA form, the CDR3 reads TGTGCCAGCAGCCCAGAGGGATTCGCGAACACCGGGGAGCTGTTTTTT.